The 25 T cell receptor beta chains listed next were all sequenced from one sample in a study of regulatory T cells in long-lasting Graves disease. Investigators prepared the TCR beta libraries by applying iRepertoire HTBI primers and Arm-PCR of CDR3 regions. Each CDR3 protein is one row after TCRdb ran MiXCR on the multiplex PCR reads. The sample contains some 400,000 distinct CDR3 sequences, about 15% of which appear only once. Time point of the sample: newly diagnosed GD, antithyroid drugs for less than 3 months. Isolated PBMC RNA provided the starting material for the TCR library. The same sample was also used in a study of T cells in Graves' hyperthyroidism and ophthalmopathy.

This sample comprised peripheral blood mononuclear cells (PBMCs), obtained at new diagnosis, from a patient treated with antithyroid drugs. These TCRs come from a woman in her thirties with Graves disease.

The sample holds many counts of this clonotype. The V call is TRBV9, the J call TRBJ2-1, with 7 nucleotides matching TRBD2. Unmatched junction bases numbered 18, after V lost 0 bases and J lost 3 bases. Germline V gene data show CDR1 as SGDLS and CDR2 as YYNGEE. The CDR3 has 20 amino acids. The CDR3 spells CASSVDFREGRGRSYNEQFF. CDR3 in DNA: TGTGCCAGCAGCGTAGACTTTCGCGAGGGGAGGGGCCGGAGCTACAATGAGCAGTTCTTC.

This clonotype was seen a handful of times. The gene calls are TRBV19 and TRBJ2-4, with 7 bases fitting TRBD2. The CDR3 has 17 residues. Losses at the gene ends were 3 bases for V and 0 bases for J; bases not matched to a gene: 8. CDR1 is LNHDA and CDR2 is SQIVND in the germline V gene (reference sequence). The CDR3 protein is CASSIGSGTLAKNIQYF. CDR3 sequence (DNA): TGTGCCAGTAGTATTGGGAGCGGGACCCTAGCCAAAAACATTCAGTACTTC.

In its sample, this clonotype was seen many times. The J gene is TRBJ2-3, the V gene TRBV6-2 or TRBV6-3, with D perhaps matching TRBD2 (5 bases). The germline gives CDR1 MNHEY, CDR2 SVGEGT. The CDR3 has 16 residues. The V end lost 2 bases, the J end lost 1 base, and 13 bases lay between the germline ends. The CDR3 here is CASSYAGFGGTDTQYF. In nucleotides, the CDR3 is TGTGCCAGCAGTTACGCTGGGTTCGGGGGCACAGATACGCAGTATTTT.

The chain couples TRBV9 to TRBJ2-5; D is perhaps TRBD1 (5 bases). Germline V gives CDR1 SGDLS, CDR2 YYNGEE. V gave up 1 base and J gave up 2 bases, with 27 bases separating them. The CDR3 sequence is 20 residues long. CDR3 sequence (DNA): TGTGCCAGCAGCGTACCCACCGACAGCGAACCACACAATCCGCAAGAGACCCAGTACTTC. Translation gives CASSVPTDSEPHNPQETQYF. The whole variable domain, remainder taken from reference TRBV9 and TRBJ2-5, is DSGVTQTPKHLITATGQRVTLRCSPRSGDLSVYWYQQSLDQGLQFLIQYYNGEERAKGNILERFSAQQFPDLHSELNLSSLELGDSALYFCASSVPTDSEPHNPQETQYFGPGTRLLVL.

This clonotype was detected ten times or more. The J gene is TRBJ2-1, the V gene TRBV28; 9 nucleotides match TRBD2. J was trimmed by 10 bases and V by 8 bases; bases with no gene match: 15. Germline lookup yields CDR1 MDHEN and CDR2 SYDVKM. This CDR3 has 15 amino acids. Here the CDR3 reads CASRRGASGTEEQFF. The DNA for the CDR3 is TGTGCCAGCCGCCGAGGGGCTAGCGGGACAGAGGAGCAGTTCTTC.

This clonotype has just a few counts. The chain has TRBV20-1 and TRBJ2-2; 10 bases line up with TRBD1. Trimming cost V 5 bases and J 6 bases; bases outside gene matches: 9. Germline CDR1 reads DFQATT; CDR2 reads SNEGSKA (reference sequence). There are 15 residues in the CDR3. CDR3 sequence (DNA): TGCAGTGCTGGGGACCGGGACAGGGGCGCCGGGGAGCTGTTTTTT. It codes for CSAGDRDRGAGELFF.

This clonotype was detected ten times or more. CDR3 sequence: CAISDREPKGYTF. CDR3 nucleotides: TGTGCCATCAGTGACAGGGAGCCCAAGGGCTACACCTTC. V and J are TRBV10-3 and TRBJ1-2; a weak D match, TRBD1 (5 bases). With 3 bases removed from V and 8 bases from J, the gap between germline ends came to 13 bases. In germline, CDR1 is ENHRY, CDR2 SYGVKD. This CDR3 region has 13 residues.

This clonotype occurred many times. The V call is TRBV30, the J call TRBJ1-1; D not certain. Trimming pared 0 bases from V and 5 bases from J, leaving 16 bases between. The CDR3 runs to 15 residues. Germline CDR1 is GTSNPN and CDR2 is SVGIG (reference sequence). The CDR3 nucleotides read TGTGCCTGGAGTGTACGTAGGGAGGTTTATACTGAAGCTTTCTTT. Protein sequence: CAWSVRREVYTEAFF.

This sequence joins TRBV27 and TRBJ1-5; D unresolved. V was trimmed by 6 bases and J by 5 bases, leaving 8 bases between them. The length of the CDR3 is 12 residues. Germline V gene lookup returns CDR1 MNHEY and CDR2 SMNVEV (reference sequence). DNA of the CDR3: TGTGCCAGCAGATGGTCCCATCAGCCCCAGCATTTT. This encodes CASRWSHQPQHF.

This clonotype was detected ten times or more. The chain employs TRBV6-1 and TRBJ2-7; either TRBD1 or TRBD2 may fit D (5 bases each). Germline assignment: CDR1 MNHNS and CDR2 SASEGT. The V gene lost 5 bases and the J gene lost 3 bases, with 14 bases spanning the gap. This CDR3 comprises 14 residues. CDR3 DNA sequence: TGTGCCAGCAGTCCCACCGGGACCATCTACGAGCAGTACTTC. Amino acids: CASSPTGTIYEQYF.

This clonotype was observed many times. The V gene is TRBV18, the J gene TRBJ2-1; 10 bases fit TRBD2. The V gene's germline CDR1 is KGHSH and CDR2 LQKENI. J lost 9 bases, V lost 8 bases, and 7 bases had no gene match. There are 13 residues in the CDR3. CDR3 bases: TGTGCCAGCACCTACAGGACTAGCGGTGAGCAGTTCTTC. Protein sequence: CASTYRTSGEQFF.

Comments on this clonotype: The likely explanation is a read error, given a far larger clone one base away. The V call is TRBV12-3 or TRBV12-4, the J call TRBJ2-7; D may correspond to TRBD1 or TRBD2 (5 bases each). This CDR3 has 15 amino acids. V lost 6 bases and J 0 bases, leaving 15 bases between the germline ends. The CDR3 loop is CASSPGAVSSYEQYF. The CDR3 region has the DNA TGTGCCAGCAGCCCCGGGGCAGTGAGCTCCTACGAGCAGTACTTC.

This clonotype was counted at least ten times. CDR3 coding DNA: TGTGCCAGCAGTGATCCTCGGGGAGGCTACAATGAGCAGTTCTTC. This encodes CASSDPRGGYNEQFF. The chain joins TRBV6-1 to TRBJ2-1, with D possibly TRBD2 on 6 matching bases. Trimming cost V 3 bases and J 3 bases, with 12 bases left between them. The CDR3 is 15 residues long. CDR1 is MNHNS, CDR2 SASEGT, per germline.

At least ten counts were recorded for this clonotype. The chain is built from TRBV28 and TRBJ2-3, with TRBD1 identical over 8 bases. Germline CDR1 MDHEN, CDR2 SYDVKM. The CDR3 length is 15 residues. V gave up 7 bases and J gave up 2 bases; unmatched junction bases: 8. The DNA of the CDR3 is TGTGCCAGCAATCCCGGGACAGGTCTCACAGATACGCAGTATTTT. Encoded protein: CASNPGTGLTDTQYF.

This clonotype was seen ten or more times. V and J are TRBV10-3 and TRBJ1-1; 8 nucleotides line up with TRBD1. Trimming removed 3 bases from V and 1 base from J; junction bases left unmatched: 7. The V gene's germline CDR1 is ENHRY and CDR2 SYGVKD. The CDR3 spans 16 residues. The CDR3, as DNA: TGTGCCATCAGTGACCCGAACAGGGGGGGGAACACTGAAGCTTTCTTT. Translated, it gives CAISDPNRGGNTEAFF.

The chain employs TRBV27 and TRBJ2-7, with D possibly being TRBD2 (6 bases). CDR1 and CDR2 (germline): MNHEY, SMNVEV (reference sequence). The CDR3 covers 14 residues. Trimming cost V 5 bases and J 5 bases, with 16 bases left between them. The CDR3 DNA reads TGTGCCAGCAGTCCGTCGGGGGTGCGGAACGAGCAGTACTTC. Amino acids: CASSPSGVRNEQYF.

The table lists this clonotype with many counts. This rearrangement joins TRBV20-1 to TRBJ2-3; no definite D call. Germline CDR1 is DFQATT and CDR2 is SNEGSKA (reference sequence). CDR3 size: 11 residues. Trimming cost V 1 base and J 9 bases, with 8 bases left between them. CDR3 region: CSARALGTQYF. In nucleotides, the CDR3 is TGCAGTGCTAGAGCCCTCGGAACGCAGTATTTT.

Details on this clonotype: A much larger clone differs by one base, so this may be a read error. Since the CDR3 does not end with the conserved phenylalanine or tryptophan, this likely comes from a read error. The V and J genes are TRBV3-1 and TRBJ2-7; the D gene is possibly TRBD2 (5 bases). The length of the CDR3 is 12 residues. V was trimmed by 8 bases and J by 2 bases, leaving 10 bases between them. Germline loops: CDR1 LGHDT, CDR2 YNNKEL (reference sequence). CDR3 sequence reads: CASGGSTYEQYL. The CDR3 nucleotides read TGTGCCAGCGGAGGATCCACCTACGAGCAGTACCTC.

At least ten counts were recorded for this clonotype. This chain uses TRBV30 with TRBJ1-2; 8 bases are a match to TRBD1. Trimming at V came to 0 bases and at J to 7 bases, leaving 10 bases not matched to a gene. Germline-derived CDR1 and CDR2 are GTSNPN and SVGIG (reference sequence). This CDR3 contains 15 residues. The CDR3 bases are TGTGCCTGGAGTGTACTCTCAGGGGGCCCGGGTGGCTACACCTTC. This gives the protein CAWSVLSGGPGGYTF.

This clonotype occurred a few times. CDR3 amino acids: CASSELAGDGETQYF. In DNA, the CDR3 is TGTGCCAGCAGCGAACTAGCGGGAGACGGAGAGACCCAGTACTTC. This chain links TRBV7-6 with TRBJ2-5; 11 nucleotides align to TRBD2. V gave up 5 bases and J gave up 4 bases; unmatched junction bases: 6. The CDR3 totals 15 residues. Germline CDR1 SGHVS, CDR2 FNYEAQ.

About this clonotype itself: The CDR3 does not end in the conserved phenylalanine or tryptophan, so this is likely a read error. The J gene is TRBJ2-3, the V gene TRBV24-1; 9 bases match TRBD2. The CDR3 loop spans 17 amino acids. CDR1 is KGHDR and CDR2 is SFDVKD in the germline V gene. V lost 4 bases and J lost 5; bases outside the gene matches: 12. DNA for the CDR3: TGTGCCACCAGTGACCCCGGCGGACTAGCGATAGGAGATACGCAGTATTAT. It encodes CATSDPGGLAIGDTQYY.

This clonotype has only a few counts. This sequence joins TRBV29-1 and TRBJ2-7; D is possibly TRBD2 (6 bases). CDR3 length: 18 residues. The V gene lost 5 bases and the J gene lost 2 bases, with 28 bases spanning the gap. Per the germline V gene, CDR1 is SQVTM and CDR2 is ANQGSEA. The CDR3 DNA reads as TGCAGCGTTTCCAGTCCGTGGAGGGACGAGCGGGTTGCCTACGAGCAGTACTTC. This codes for CSVSSPWRDERVAYEQYF.

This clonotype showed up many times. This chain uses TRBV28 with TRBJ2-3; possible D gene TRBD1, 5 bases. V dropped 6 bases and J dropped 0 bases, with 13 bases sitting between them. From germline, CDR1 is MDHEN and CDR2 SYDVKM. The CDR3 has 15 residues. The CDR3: CASRLARESTDTQYF. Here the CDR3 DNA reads TGTGCCAGCAGATTGGCCAGGGAAAGCACAGATACGCAGTATTTT.

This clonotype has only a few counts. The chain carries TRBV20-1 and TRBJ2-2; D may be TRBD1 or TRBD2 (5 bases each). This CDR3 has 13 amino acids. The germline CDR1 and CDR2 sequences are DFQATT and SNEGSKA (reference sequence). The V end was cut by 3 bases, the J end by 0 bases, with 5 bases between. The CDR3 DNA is TGCAGTGCTAGGGGACCGAACACCGGGGAGCTGTTTTTT. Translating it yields CSARGPNTGELFF.

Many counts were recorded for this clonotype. This chain's CDR3 is CASLGSSTDTQYF. The CDR3 nucleotides read TGTGCCAGCCTCGGGAGTAGTACAGATACGCAGTATTTT. V is TRBV12-3 or TRBV12-4 and J is TRBJ2-3; maybe TRBD2 (6 bases). The CDR3 contains 13 residues. V gave up 8 bases and J gave up 3 bases, with 12 bases separating them.